The clone carrying this T cell receptor beta chain was seen ten or more times. This record comes from a study of neurological immune-mediated disorders. One entry per CDR3 protein, called by TCRdb with MiXCR from the 5' RACE reads. The sample comprises fewer than 75,000 distinct CDR3 sequences, less than 5.5% of which are singletons, and 5.5% to 8% rests with the top ten. The CDR3 loop spans 13 amino acids. The V and J ends lost 5 bases and 3 bases respectively, with 11 bases between them. Looked up from germline, CDR1 is MNHEY and CDR2 is SMNVEV (reference sequence). The receptor comes from a man aged 25-45 years with multiple sclerosis. The sequencing sample was made of PBMCs. This chain uses TRBV27 with TRBJ2-7; D might be TRBD1 (6 bases). CDR3 DNA sequence: TGTGCCAGCAGTCAACCGACAGGCTACGAGCAGTACTTC. Its protein is CASSQPTGYEQYF.